This T cell receptor (beta chain) was captured in a study of blood T cell repertoires in COVID-19. Sequencing used immunoSEQ multiplex PCR; TCRdb keeps in-frame clones, though not all of them. The sample holds some 17,000 clones, approximately 86% seen once. Sequenced material: peripheral blood. The clonotype was recovered from a man aged 50 to 59 with active COVID-19.

Written as DNA, the CDR3 is TGTGCCAGTAGACCGGACAGATACACCGGGGAGCTGTTTTTT. Protein product: CASRPDRYTGELFF. The V gene is TRBV19, the J gene TRBJ2-2, with a tentative D call TRBD1 (6 bases). The CDR3 is made up of 14 amino acids. The V and J ends lost 6 bases and 3 bases respectively, with 11 bases between them. CDR1 and CDR2 (germline): LNHDA, SQIVND (reference sequence).